The 21 T cell receptor beta chains given below trace back to one sample, sequenced in a study of blood T cell repertoires in COVID-19. Assay: immunoSEQ multiplex PCR; the TCRdb copy retains only in-frame clones and omits some. The data hold 150,000 to 200,000 clones, with 80% to 90% observed a single time. Sequencing used PBMCs or T cells enriched from blood (not recorded which). The receptors derive from a man between 50 and 59 years old who had recovered from COVID-19.

J is TRBJ1-2 and V is TRBV6-5; D is uncertain. V lost 8 bases to trimming and J lost 2 bases, with 12 bases between them. The CDR3 has 13 residues. CDR1 MNHEY and CDR2 SVGAGI come from the germline V gene. The CDR3 here is CASGGSVNYGYTF. For the CDR3, the DNA is TGTGCCAGCGGAGGGAGTGTGAACTATGGCTACACCTTC.

The chain combines TRBV11-2 with TRBJ2-3, with 9 bases that match TRBD2. Germline-derived CDR1 and CDR2 are SGHAT and FQNNGV. The junction had 10 bases not matched to a gene; V was cut back by 1 base and J by 2 bases. This CDR3 comprises 18 residues. The CDR3 sequence: CASSLGELERGDTDTQYF. In DNA form, the CDR3 reads TGTGCCAGCAGCTTAGGAGAGCTAGAGCGGGGGGACACAGATACGCAGTATTTT.

V usage is TRBV27 and J usage is TRBJ2-2, with D perhaps TRBD1 (5 bases). Germline V gene lookup returns CDR1 MNHEY and CDR2 SMNVEV (reference sequence). Trimming took 3 bases from V and 4 from J, leaving 12 bases between them. CDR3 size: 15 residues. CDR3: CASSFGQGRTGELFF. For the CDR3, the DNA is TGTGCCAGCAGTTTCGGGCAGGGTCGCACCGGGGAGCTGTTTTTT.

This clone has just one count. The chain carries TRBV15 and TRBJ1-2; 7 positions match TRBD1. The germline CDR1 and CDR2 sequences are LNHNV and YYDKDF (reference sequence). There are 15 residues in the CDR3. V trimming: 0 bases; J trimming: 2 bases; junction bases outside the gene matches: 3. CDR3 nucleotide sequence: TGTGCCACCAGCAGAGATCCGGGACAGAACTATGGCTACACCTTC. It specifies CATSRDPGQNYGYTF.

The V gene is TRBV5-5, the J gene TRBJ1-1; tentative D call: TRBD1 (5 bases). V was pared by 2 bases and J by 5 bases, with 16 bases between. Germline values: CDR1 SGHKS, CDR2 YYEKEE (reference sequence). The CDR3 covers 15 residues. The CDR3 bases are TGTGCCAGCAGCTTCCGACAGCGCAGTGGGACTGAAGCTTTCTTT. It encodes CASSFRQRSGTEAFF.

The chain has TRBV7-8 and TRBJ1-5; 12 bases are shared with TRBD1. The CDR3 has 19 amino acids. The V gene's germline CDR1 is SGHVS and CDR2 FQNEAQ. V was pared by 1 base and J by 0 bases, with 7 bases of the junction left unmatched. In nucleotides, the CDR3 is TGTGCCAGCAGCTTAGACGGGACAGGGGGCCCTTATAGCAATCAGCCCCAGCATTTT. Its protein product is CASSLDGTGGPYSNQPQHF. Full variable domain (missing parts from reference TRBV7-8 and TRBJ1-5): GAGVSQSPRYKVAKRGQDVALRCDPISGHVSLFWYQQALGQGPEFLTYFQNEAQLDKSGLPSDRFFAERPEGSVSTLKIQRTQQEDSAVYLCASSLDGTGGPYSNQPQHFGDGTRLSIL.

This clone was found once. V and J are TRBV7-9 and TRBJ1-1; 8 bases agree with TRBD1. The CDR3 runs 13 residues. From germline, CDR1 is SEHNR and CDR2 FQNEAQ (reference sequence). V gave up 5 bases and J gave up 5 bases; unmatched junction bases: 4. The CDR3 DNA is TGTGCCAGCAGCCTGACAGGGGAGACTGAAGCTTTCTTT. This codes for CASSLTGETEAFF.

The chain joins TRBV7-9 to TRBJ2-7, with 11 nucleotides matching TRBD2. This CDR3 contains 17 residues. V shed 4 bases, J shed 6 bases, and the junction held 14 bases outside the gene matches. The germline V gene has CDR1 SEHNR and CDR2 FQNEAQ (reference sequence). Written as DNA, the CDR3 is TGTGCCAGCAGCTCGGGACTAGCGGCTAACCTGGCCAGCGAGCAGTACTTC. Translation: CASSSGLAANLASEQYF.

The rearrangement joins TRBV7-6 to TRBJ2-2; 11 bases align to TRBD2. The V segment lost 5 bases and the J segment 1 base; nucleotides outside the gene matches: 3. CDR3 size: 16 residues. Germline V gene data show CDR1 as SGHVS and CDR2 as FNYEAQ. This chain's CDR3 is CASSRTSGRNTGELFF. For the CDR3, the DNA is TGTGCCAGCAGCCGAACTAGCGGGAGGAACACCGGGGAGCTGTTTTTT. The variable domain in full, with the rest retrieved from reference TRBV7-6 and TRBJ2-2, is GAGVSQSPRYKVTKRGQDVALRCDPISGHVSLYWYRQALGQGPEFLTYFNYEAQQDKSGLPNDRFSAERPEGSISTLTIQRTEQRDSAMYRCASSRTSGRNTGELFFGEGSRLTVL.

V gene TRBV5-8 combines with J gene TRBJ2-4, with TRBD1 identical over 8 bases. Germline trimming cut 3 bases from V and 8 bases from J; bases unmatched to any gene: 10. CDR1 SGHTS and CDR2 YDEGEE come from the germline V gene. The CDR3 loop spans 15 amino acids. The CDR3 spells CASSSGTGLGDIQYF. In DNA form, the CDR3 reads TGTGCCAGCAGCTCGGGGACAGGTTTGGGGGACATTCAGTACTTC.

The chain is built from TRBV5-1 and TRBJ1-1; the D gene is possibly TRBD1 (6 bases). Germline CDR1 reads SGHRS; CDR2 reads YFSETQ. Trimming cost V 0 bases and J 4 bases, with 16 bases left between them. The CDR3 is 16 residues long. This CDR3 reads CASSLAGGAGSTEAFF. The CDR3 nucleotides read TGCGCCAGCAGCTTGGCGGGGGGCGCCGGGAGCACTGAAGCTTTCTTT.

This chain links TRBV30 with TRBJ1-4; 7 nucleotides agree with TRBD1. CDR3 length: 14 amino acids. Trimming took 3 bases from V and 4 from J; bases not matched to a gene: 5. Germline V gene data show CDR1 as GTSNPN and CDR2 as SVGIG (reference sequence). As DNA, the CDR3 is TGTGCCTGGAGAGACAGGGTGTTTAATGAAAAACTGTTTTTT. Translating it yields CAWRDRVFNEKLFF. The entire variable domain, with the rest obtained from reference TRBV30 and TRBJ1-4, is as follows: SQTIHQWPATLVQPVGSPLSLECTVEGTSNPNLYWYRQAAGRGLQLLFYSVGIGQISSEVPQNLSASRPQDRQFILSSKKLLLSDSGFYLCAWRDRVFNEKLFFGSGTQLSVL.

The chain joins TRBV19 to TRBJ2-2, with D perhaps TRBD1 (6 bases). This CDR3 contains 15 residues. CDR1 and CDR2 (germline): LNHDA, SQIVND (reference sequence). Trimming shortened V by 3 bases and J by 1 base, and 9 bases separated the two germline ends. DNA of the CDR3: TGTGCCAGTAGTATCCTGGACAGGAACACCGGGGAGCTGTTTTTT. Translation gives CASSILDRNTGELFF.

This clone was found a few times. The chain carries TRBV5-1 and TRBJ2-3; a weak D match, TRBD1 (5 bases). Germline V gives CDR1 SGHRS, CDR2 YFSETQ. V was shortened by 0 bases and J by 3 bases, with 8 bases between the two germline ends. The CDR3 consists of 14 residues. The CDR3 bases are TGCGCCAGCAGCTTGGCCCAGGGTACAGATACGCAGTATTTT. This sequence encodes CASSLAQGTDTQYF.

This rearrangement joins TRBV27 to TRBJ2-2, with 11 bases aligning to TRBD2. Germline V CDR1 and CDR2: MNHEY, SMNVEV (reference sequence). The V gene end was trimmed by 6 bases and the J gene end by 5 bases; junction bases not matched to a gene: 5. The CDR3 is 15 residues long. The DNA for the CDR3 is TGTGCCAGCAGCCTAGCGGGGGGAGTGACCGGGGAGCTGTTTTTT. This sequence encodes CASSLAGGVTGELFF.

The chain combines TRBV5-1 with TRBJ1-2; 7 bases align to TRBD1. The CDR3 covers 15 residues. The V and J ends lost 4 bases and 4 bases, in that order; junction bases with no gene match: 10. CDR1 is SGHRS and CDR2 is YFSETQ in the germline V gene. This CDR3 reads CASSLSGQESYGYTF. The CDR3 nucleotides read TGCGCCAGCAGCCTATCTGGACAGGAAAGCTATGGCTACACCTTC. Filled out from reference TRBV5-1 and TRBJ1-2, the complete variable domain reads KAGVTQTPRYLIKTRGQQVTLSCSPISGHRSVSWYQQTPGQGLQFLFEYFSETQRNKGNFPGRFSGRQFSNSRSEMNVSTLELGDSALYLCASSLSGQESYGYTFGSGTRLTVV.

The chain uses TRBV19 and TRBJ1-5, with D unclear. In germline, CDR1 is LNHDA, CDR2 SQIVND (reference sequence). The ends were cut back, 7 bases at V and 0 bases at J, with 10 bases in the middle. The CDR3 is 14 amino acids. The CDR3 protein is CASKDDYSNQPQHF. CDR3 DNA sequence: TGTGCCAGTAAAGACGACTATAGCAATCAGCCCCAGCATTTT.

This clone came up once. CDR3 in amino acids: CASSLAETNTGELFF. Written as DNA, the CDR3 is TGTGCCAGCAGTCTAGCGGAAACGAACACCGGGGAGCTGTTTTTT. This chain links TRBV6-4 with TRBJ2-2; 7 bases match TRBD2. The V segment lost 5 bases and the J segment 0 bases; nucleotides outside the gene matches: 3. The germline CDR1 and CDR2 sequences are MRHNA and SNTAGT. The CDR3 consists of 15 residues.

This chain joins TRBV4-1 and TRBJ2-3; maybe TRBD2 (6 bases). Trimming removed 1 base from V and 3 bases from J, with 11 bases in between. Germline-derived CDR1 and CDR2 are MGHRA and YSYEKL. The CDR3 runs 15 residues. The CDR3 here is CASSQAVGRTDTQYF. The CDR3 DNA reads TGCGCCAGCAGCCAAGCCGTAGGGAGGACAGATACGCAGTATTTT.

This chain uses TRBV6-5 with TRBJ2-1, with 11 bases lining up with TRBD1. J was trimmed by 6 bases and V by 5 bases; bases with no gene match: 6. This CDR3 has 15 amino acids. Per germline, CDR1 MNHEY and CDR2 SVGAGI. The CDR3 nucleotides read TGTGCCAGCAGTCGGACAGGGGGCGCTGCCAATGAGCAGTTCTTC. This codes for CASSRTGGAANEQFF.

The CDR3 nucleotides read TGTGCCAGCAGCCAAGATGAACGGGGGGGCACAGATACGCAGTATTTT. Protein sequence: CASSQDERGGTDTQYF. The rearrangement uses TRBV14 and TRBJ2-3; TRBD2 agrees at 7 bases. After removal of 0 bases from V and 1 base from J, the junction contained 4 bases not matched to a gene. Germline CDR1 and CDR2: SGHDN and FVKESK. This CDR3 region has 16 residues.